This T cell receptor (beta chain) was sequenced in a study of shared clonotypes between healthy human individuals. Study observations and caveats: On the whole, naive subsets had larger estimated richness than memory subsets had. Few donors restricted represented genetic and exposure-history diversity.

With regard to this clone: Its antigen is unknown.

The CDR3 totals 15 residues. J lost 5 bases, V lost 5 bases, and 10 bases had no gene match. Germline CDR1 is SGHAT and CDR2 is FQNNGV. Generated by immunoSEQ multiplex PCR, the TCRdb table keeps only in-frame clones and is missing some. The sample lists 650,000 to 700,000 clones; 80% to 95% were seen once. The TCR comes from a man younger than 30 in good health. Some clones in this sample may be carry-over from other donors' samples. Sequencing was done on a sample of memory CD8+ T cells from PBMCs. Subset given: CD45RO+ cells pooled with CCR7-negative TemRA cells. The V gene is TRBV11-2, the J gene TRBJ2-5, with 8 bases identical to TRBD1. CDR3 protein: CASSQDRGDSETQYF. The CDR3 DNA sequence: TGTGCCAGCAGCCAAGACAGGGGAGATTCGGAGACCCAGTACTTC. The whole variable domain, filled in from reference TRBV11-2 and TRBJ2-5, reads EAGVAQSPRYKIIEKRQSVAFWCNPISGHATLYWYQQILGQGPKLLIQFQNNGVVDDSQLPKDRFSAERLKGVDSTLKIQPAKLEDSAVYLCASSQDRGDSETQYFGPGTRLLVL.